The 5 T cell receptor beta chains given below trace back to one sample, sequenced in a study of blood T cell repertoires in COVID-19. TCRdb's copy holds only in-frame clones and misses some; the assay was immunoSEQ multiplex PCR. The sample includes just over 650,000 clones, about 87% of them seen just once. The sequencing input was peripheral blood. The receptor source for this set is a woman under 30 with acute or convalescent COVID-19.

The V call is TRBV6-1, the J call TRBJ1-5; D possibly corresponds to TRBD1 (5 bases). CDR3 length: 14 amino acids. Trimming removed 1 base from V and 5 bases from J, with 9 bases in between. Per germline, CDR1 MNHNS and CDR2 SASEGT. The CDR3 nucleotides are TGTGCCAGCAGTGAAGGGACAAACGATCAGCCCCAGCATTTT. This codes for CASSEGTNDQPQHF.

The rearrangement uses TRBV25-1 and TRBJ2-1; a weak D match, TRBD1 (6 bases). The ends were cut back, 6 bases at V and 8 bases at J, with 14 bases in the middle. The CDR3 covers 13 residues. Germline CDR1 and CDR2: MGHDK and SYGVNS. The CDR3 loop is CASSLTGTHEQFF. In DNA form, the CDR3 reads TGTGCCAGCAGCTTAACAGGGACCCATGAGCAGTTCTTC. The variable domain in full, completed from reference TRBV25-1 and TRBJ2-1, reads EADIYQTPRYLVIGTGKKITLECSQTMGHDKMYWYQQDPGMELHLIHYSYGVNSTEKGDLSSESTVSRIRTEHFPLTLESARPSHTSQYLCASSLTGTHEQFFGPGTRLTVL.

V gene TRBV7-2 combines with J gene TRBJ2-7, with D possibly being TRBD1 (5 bases). The germline V gene has CDR1 SGHTA and CDR2 FQGNSA. V was pared by 3 bases and J by 1 base, with 7 bases between. The CDR3 extends over 13 amino acids. CDR3 amino acids: CASSFDRSYEQYF. The CDR3 nucleotides read TGTGCCAGCAGCTTCGACAGATCCTACGAGCAGTACTTC.

This clone has a single count. This chain uses TRBV9 with TRBJ2-7; 12 nucleotides line up with TRBD1. Per the germline V gene, CDR1 is SGDLS and CDR2 is YYNGEE. This CDR3 region has 15 residues. V lost 3 bases to trimming and J lost 3 bases; unmatched junction nucleotides: 4. The CDR3 protein is CASSEGQGASYEQYF. The CDR3 DNA sequence: TGTGCCAGCAGCGAGGGACAGGGGGCGAGCTACGAGCAGTACTTC.

The chain is built from TRBV2 and TRBJ1-2; a possible D gene is TRBD1 (6 bases). V dropped 0 bases and J dropped 6 bases, with 11 bases sitting between them. Germline lookup yields CDR1 SNHLY and CDR2 FYNNEI. This CDR3 has 14 residues. The CDR3 sequence: CASSEAPGDNGYTF. Written as DNA, the CDR3 is TGTGCCAGCAGTGAAGCGCCAGGGGACAATGGCTACACCTTC.